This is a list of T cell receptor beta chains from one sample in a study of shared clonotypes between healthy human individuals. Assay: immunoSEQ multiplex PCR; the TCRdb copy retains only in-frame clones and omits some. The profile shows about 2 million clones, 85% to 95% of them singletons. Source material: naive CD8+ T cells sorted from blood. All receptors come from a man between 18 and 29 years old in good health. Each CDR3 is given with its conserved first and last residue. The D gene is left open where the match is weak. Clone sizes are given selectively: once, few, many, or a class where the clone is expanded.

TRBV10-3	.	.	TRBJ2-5	CAISDRDSQETQYF	TGTGCCATCAGTGACCGGGACTCCCAAGAGACCCAGTACTTC
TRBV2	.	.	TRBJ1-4	CASSEMGGNNEKLFF	TGTGCCAGCAGTGAAATGGGGGGGAATAATGAAAAACTGTTTTTT
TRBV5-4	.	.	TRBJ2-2	CASSTATNTGELFF	TGTGCCAGCAGCACAGCGACGAACACCGGGGAGCTGTTTTTT
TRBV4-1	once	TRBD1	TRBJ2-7	CASSQGVAGQGAYEQYF	TGCGCCAGCAGCCAGGGGGTGGCCGGGCAGGGGGCTTACGAGCAGTACTTC
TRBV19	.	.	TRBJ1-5	CASTNGRGPSNQPQHF	TGTGCCAGTACCAATGGACGGGGGCCTAGCAATCAGCCCCAGCATTTT
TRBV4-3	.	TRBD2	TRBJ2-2	CASSLHTRTSGRAVGGELFF	TGCGCCAGCAGCCTACATACTCGGACTAGCGGGAGGGCCGTGGGCGGGGAGCTGTTTTTT
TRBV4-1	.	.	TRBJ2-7	CASSQVGGSYEQYF	TGCGCCAGCAGCCAAGTGGGCGGCTCCTACGAGCAGTACTTC
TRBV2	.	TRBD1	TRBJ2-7	CASSERRTGMTYEQYF	TGTGCCAGCAGTGAAAGACGGACAGGGATGACCTACGAGCAGTACTTC
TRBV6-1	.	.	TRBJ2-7	CASSAAEQYF	TGTGCCAGCAGTGCGGCCGAGCAGTACTTC
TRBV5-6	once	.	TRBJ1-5	CASSLVAAEEPQHF	TGTGCCAGCAGCTTGGTGGCAGCCGAAGAGCCCCAGCATTTT